The rows below give T cell receptor beta chains drawn from one sample of a study of cytomegalovirus exposure and HLA in healthy donors. Clones were sequenced by immunoSEQ multiplex PCR, and TCRdb holds only the in-frame ones, with some missing. This table holds under 150,000 clones, around 70% found once. The sequenced sample was PBMCs. These receptors originate from a woman aged 40 to 49 in good health and CMV-seropositive. Both conserved end residues are part of each CDR3. The order of the fields is J gene, clone size, D gene, CDR3 length, V gene, CDR3 DNA, CDR3 protein. The D gene is left open where the match is weak. Where a row states a size, it is once, few, many or the class of an expanded clone; other rows omit it.

J: TRBJ2-5
size: .
D: .
length: 13
V: TRBV14
DNA: TGTGCCAGCACCCGGACTAACCAAGAGACCCAGTACTTC
CDR3: CASTRTNQETQYF

J: TRBJ1-2
size: few
D: .
length: 12
V: TRBV6-1
DNA: TGTGCCAGCAGTGAAATAGCTGATGGCTACACCTTC
CDR3: CASSEIADGYTF

J: TRBJ2-2
size: .
D: .
length: 13
V: TRBV12-5
DNA: TGTGCTAGTGCCCCGACAGGACGCGGGGAGCTGTTTTTT
CDR3: CASAPTGRGELFF

J: TRBJ1-1
size: .
D: .
length: 15
V: TRBV5-1
DNA: TGCGCCAGCAGCCCGGGCCTCCAAGGGGGCACTGAAGCTTTCTTT
CDR3: CASSPGLQGGTEAFF

J: TRBJ1-6
size: .
D: .
length: 15
V: TRBV7-6
DNA: TGTGCCAGCAGCTTAGAGGTTGTCGGAGATTCACCCCTCCACTTT
CDR3: CASSLEVVGDSPLHF

J: TRBJ1-2
size: .
D: .
length: 13
V: TRBV5-4
DNA: TGTGCCAGCAGCTTGCCGGGGATGGGGGGCTACACCTTC
CDR3: CASSLPGMGGYTF

J: TRBJ2-2
size: .
D: .
length: 16
V: TRBV5-1
DNA: TGCGCCAGCAGCTTGGACGGTTCGGGTCATATCGGGGAGCTGTTTTTT
CDR3: CASSLDGSGHIGELFF

J: TRBJ2-2
size: .
D: TRBD1
length: 14
V: TRBV9
DNA: TGTGCCAGCAGTCCCCAGGGGGCTGGCGGGGAGCTGTTTTTT
CDR3: CASSPQGAGGELFF

J: TRBJ2-7
size: .
D: TRBD1
length: 14
V: TRBV6-1
DNA: TGTGCCAGCAGCAGGGACAGCCAGTCCTACGAGCAGTACTTC
CDR3: CASSRDSQSYEQYF

J: TRBJ2-3
size: once
D: TRBD2
length: 16
V: TRBV18
DNA: TGTGCCAGCTCACTTTGGACTAGCGGGAGCACAGATACGCAGTATTTT
CDR3: CASSLWTSGSTDTQYF

J: TRBJ1-2
size: .
D: .
length: 12
V: TRBV5-4
DNA: TGTGCCAGCAGCTTGGGGGGGGATGGCTACACCTTC
CDR3: CASSLGGDGYTF

J: TRBJ1-4
size: .
D: .
length: 15
V: TRBV19
DNA: TGTGCCAGTAGTATAGCCGGGATAACTAATGAAAAACTGTTTTTT
CDR3: CASSIAGITNEKLFF

J: TRBJ1-2
size: .
D: .
length: 13
V: TRBV7-6
DNA: TGTGCCAGCAGCTTAGGGGGGGAAGTGGGCTACACCTTC
CDR3: CASSLGGEVGYTF

J: TRBJ2-1
size: .
D: .
length: 16
V: TRBV4-3
DNA: TGCGCCAGCAGCCAAGAAGTAACGGGGACCTACAATGAGCAGTTCTTC
CDR3: CASSQEVTGTYNEQFF

J: TRBJ1-3
size: .
D: TRBD1
length: 16
V: TRBV14
DNA: TGTGCCAGCAGCGAAAACCGGGACAGCGAAAGAAACACCATATATTTT
CDR3: CASSENRDSERNTIYF

J: TRBJ1-6
size: .
D: .
length: 16
V: TRBV19
DNA: TGTGCCAGTACCTTGACAGCTACAGGATTTGGTTCACCCCTCCACTTT
CDR3: CASTLTATGFGSPLHF

J: TRBJ2-3
size: few
D: .
length: 13
V: TRBV29-1
DNA: TGCAGCGTCTCACAGGATAACACAGATACGCAGTATTTT
CDR3: CSVSQDNTDTQYF

J: TRBJ1-1
size: .
D: .
length: 15
V: TRBV19
DNA: TGTGCCAGTAGTATAAGTAGGGGATGGACGAATGAAGCTTTCTTT
CDR3: CASSISRGWTNEAFF

J: TRBJ2-3
size: .
D: .
length: 10
V: TRBV29-1
DNA: TGCAGCGTTGTCGAGCTTACGCAGTATTTT
CDR3: CSVVELTQYF

J: TRBJ2-1
size: .
D: .
length: 16
V: TRBV11-3
DNA: TGTGCCAGCAGCTTAGGAGTTCCGGGGGCCTACAATGAGCAGTTCTTC
CDR3: CASSLGVPGAYNEQFF

J: TRBJ2-7
size: .
D: .
length: 14
V: TRBV7-6
DNA: TGTGCCAGCAGCCCCCTGACTACCCCCGGCGAGCAGTACTTC
CDR3: CASSPLTTPGEQYF

J: TRBJ1-1
size: few
D: .
length: 15
V: TRBV5-1
DNA: TGCGCCAGCAGCTTGGATCGGGTTCCGAACACTGAAGCTTTCTTT
CDR3: CASSLDRVPNTEAFF

J: TRBJ1-2
size: .
D: .
length: 13
V: TRBV7-8
DNA: TGTGCCAGCAGCAGGGACAAGTACTATGGCTACACCTTC
CDR3: CASSRDKYYGYTF

J: TRBJ1-5
size: .
D: TRBD1
length: 16
V: TRBV5-6
DNA: TGTGCCAGCAGCCTATGGGACAGATATAGCAATCAGCCCCAGCATTTT
CDR3: CASSLWDRYSNQPQHF

J: TRBJ2-6
size: .
D: .
length: 16
V: TRBV14
DNA: TGTGCCAGCAGCCAAGAGCGGGGATTCGGGGCCAACGTCCTGACTTTC
CDR3: CASSQERGFGANVLTF

J: TRBJ2-7
size: .
D: .
length: 14
V: TRBV28
DNA: TGTGCCAGCAGTTACCCAGGAATGGGCTACGAGCAGTACTTC
CDR3: CASSYPGMGYEQYF

J: TRBJ2-1
size: few
D: TRBD2
length: 16
V: TRBV5-1
DNA: TGCGCCAGCAGCTTGGGAGTGGGACTAGCTGGTTATGAGCAGTTCTTC
CDR3: CASSLGVGLAGYEQFF

J: TRBJ1-2
size: .
D: .
length: 13
V: TRBV7-6
DNA: TGTGCCAGCAGCTCCGGCCGACAGTATGGCTACACCTTC
CDR3: CASSSGRQYGYTF

J: TRBJ2-3
size: .
D: TRBD2
length: 16
V: TRBV2
DNA: TGTGCCAGCAGTGGGGGACTAGCGGGAGGGGCAGATACGCAGTATTTT
CDR3: CASSGGLAGGADTQYF

J: TRBJ2-3
size: .
D: TRBD2
length: 18
V: TRBV28
DNA: TGTGCCAGCAGGTCTACTAGCGGGGGGTTCCTGAGCACAGATACGCAGTATTTT
CDR3: CASRSTSGGFLSTDTQYF

J: TRBJ2-7
size: few
D: .
length: 13
V: TRBV19
DNA: TGTGCCAGTACAGGGTGGGATCGCGGCGAGCAGTACTTC
CDR3: CASTGWDRGEQYF

J: TRBJ1-3
size: .
D: .
length: 15
V: TRBV6-1
DNA: TGTGCCAGCAGTGAAAATACAAACTCTGGAAACACCATATATTTT
CDR3: CASSENTNSGNTIYF

J: TRBJ2-4
size: .
D: .
length: 11
V: TRBV9
DNA: TGTGCCAGCAGCAGCGAGAACATTCAGTACTTC
CDR3: CASSSENIQYF

J: TRBJ1-1
size: .
D: .
length: 15
V: TRBV10-3
DNA: TGTGCCATCAGTGAGTCGAGTGAGGCGAACACTGAAGCTTTCTTT
CDR3: CAISESSEANTEAFF